This entry lists 26 T cell receptor beta chains sequenced from one sample in a study of blood T cells in healthy people across ages. PCR was performed a second time for roughly 6 to 12 cycles using a sample-barcoded 5' primer and a J-beta primer mix. TCRdb ran MiXCR on the 5' RACE reads and lists one entry per CDR3 protein. The table lists approximately 810,000 distinct CDR3 sequences, less than 35% of them singletons, with approximately 15% in the top ten. Sequencing was carried out using blood. The receptors stem from a woman older than 75 in good health.

This clonotype has at least ten counts. This rearrangement joins TRBV20-1 to TRBJ2-5, with TRBD2 identical over 8 bases. The germline V gene has CDR1 DFQATT and CDR2 SNEGSKA (reference sequence). The CDR3 has 18 amino acids. Trimming at V came to 5 bases and at J to 0 bases, leaving 17 bases not matched to a gene. CDR3 nucleotides: TGCAGTGCTCAGGGCGCAATAGCGGGGAGAAGGTACCAAGAGACCCAGTACTTC. This translates into CSAQGAIAGRRYQETQYF.

This clonotype was observed many times. The rearrangement joins TRBV7-9 to TRBJ2-1; TRBD2 aligns across 8 bases. After removal of 5 bases from V and 7 bases from J, the junction contained 7 bases not matched to a gene. CDR3 length: 14 residues. Germline loops: CDR1 SEHNR, CDR2 FQNEAQ (reference sequence). This chain's CDR3 is CASSGAGGLNEQFF. The CDR3 DNA reads as TGTGCCAGCAGCGGGGCGGGGGGTCTAAATGAGCAGTTCTTC.

This clonotype has more than one count but fewer than ten. The gene calls are TRBV5-1 and TRBJ1-6; TRBD1 matches 9 bases. Germline V gives CDR1 SGHRS, CDR2 YFSETQ. The CDR3 extends over 14 amino acids. J lost 7 bases, V lost 5 bases, and 4 bases had no gene match. The CDR3 DNA reads TGCGCCAGCAGGGAACAGGGGGCCAATTCACCCCTCCACTTT. Its protein product is CASREQGANSPLHF.

This sequence joins TRBV20-1 and TRBJ2-4, with D perhaps TRBD1 (9 bases). The J call may be in error: the DNA end matches TRBJ2-7 better. Germline CDR1 is DFQATT and CDR2 is SNEGSKA (reference sequence). The CDR3 is 18 amino acids. The CDR3 is CSVNTGTGILAVWDEQYF. The CDR3 region has the DNA TGCAGTGTAAACACCGGGACAGGGATACTAGCGGTTTGGGACGAGCAGTACTTC.

This clonotype was observed many times. The V call is TRBV29-1, the J call TRBJ2-6; TRBD2 aligns across 7 bases. The ends lost 2 bases at V and 2 bases at J; junction bases unmatched: 3. The CDR3 contains 15 residues. Germline CDR1 is SQVTM and CDR2 is ANQGSEA. The CDR3 region has the DNA TGCAGCGTTGAACTGGGGGGGGCTGGGGCCAACGTCCTGACTTTC. Its protein is CSVELGGAGANVLTF.

V is TRBV20-1 and J is TRBJ2-7, with 8 bases matching TRBD2. V gave up 1 base and J gave up 3 bases; unmatched junction bases: 5. Germline V CDR1 and CDR2: DFQATT, SNEGSKA (reference sequence). The length of the CDR3 is 14 residues. The CDR3, as DNA: TGCAGTGCTAGAGGAGAGCGGGAGATCTACGAGCAGTACTTC. Its translation is CSARGEREIYEQYF.

On this clonotype: The final CDR3 position lacks the conserved phenylalanine or tryptophan, pointing to a likely read error. This CDR3 reads CASSFSGSTDAQYS. The DNA of the CDR3 is TGTGCCAGCAGTTTTAGCGGAAGCACAGATGCGCAGTATTCT. This rearrangement joins TRBV12-3 or TRBV12-4 to TRBJ2-3; D is possibly TRBD2 (6 bases). This CDR3 is 14 amino acids long.

This clonotype has a count of ten or more. The chain links TRBV18 to TRBJ1-1; perhaps TRBD1 as D (5 bases). V gave up 3 bases and J gave up 1 base, with 15 bases separating them. This CDR3 has 16 amino acids. Germline V gene data show CDR1 as KGHSH and CDR2 as LQKENI. In nucleotides, the CDR3 is TGTGCCAGCTCACCTTTTACCGGGGCCAAGAACACTGAAGCTTTCTTT. Protein sequence: CASSPFTGAKNTEAFF.

The rearrangement links TRBV7-2 to TRBJ2-7, with a weak D call TRBD2 (6 bases). CDR3 size: 13 residues. V was cut by 5 bases and J by 7 bases, with 15 bases left in between. Germline V gene lookup returns CDR1 SGHTA and CDR2 FQGNSA. CDR3 nucleotide sequence: TGTGCCAGCAGCATTCCCTCGCGGGGTGAGCAGTACTTC. This translates into CASSIPSRGEQYF.

There are many counts of this clonotype. V gene TRBV7-2 combines with J gene TRBJ1-5; D unresolved. The CDR3 runs 14 residues. Trimming removed 0 bases at V and 0 bases at J, with 3 bases between. Germline V gene lookup returns CDR1 SGHTA and CDR2 FQGNSA. CDR3 sequence (DNA): TGTGCCAGCAGCTTAGCCTTTAGCAATCAGCCCCAGCATTTT. This sequence encodes CASSLAFSNQPQHF.

The chain employs TRBV20-1 and TRBJ1-4; D unresolved. Deletions cut 0 bases from V and 5 bases from J, with 4 bases between. CDR3 size: 12 residues. Per the germline V gene, CDR1 is DFQATT and CDR2 is SNEGSKA (reference sequence). The CDR3, as DNA: TGCAGTGCTAGAGAGAGCAATGAAAAACTGTTTTTT. As protein: CSARESNEKLFF.

This clonotype turned up a few times. The chain links TRBV10-1 to TRBJ2-1; D remains unclear. The germline gives CDR1 WNHNN, CDR2 SYGVQD (reference sequence). CDR3 length: 17 residues. The V end was cut by 3 bases, the J end by 2 bases, with 17 bases between. DNA for the CDR3: TGCGCCAGCAGTGATCGCGCCCGTCTTGACGCCTACAATGAGCAGTTCTTC. Its protein product is CASSDRARLDAYNEQFF.

J is TRBJ1-1 and V is TRBV20-1; a possible D gene is TRBD1 (6 bases). CDR3 length: 15 amino acids. Germline loops: CDR1 DFQATT, CDR2 SNEGSKA (reference sequence). The V and J ends lost 5 bases and 1 base respectively, with 17 bases between them. CDR3: CSAPDTGRRNTEAFF. The CDR3 DNA is TGCAGTGCTCCAGATACAGGGAGGAGGAACACTGAAGCTTTCTTT.

Turning to this clonotype: A junction boundary mismatches the germline segment, possibly from a read error. The chain couples TRBV6-2 or TRBV6-3 to TRBJ2-1; 10 bases line up with TRBD1. The CDR3 consists of 15 residues. Germline assignment: CDR1 MNHEY and CDR2 SVGEGT. This CDR3 reads CASNPRDRGYTEQFF. The DNA of the CDR3 is TGTGCCAGCAATCCCCGGGACAGGGGTTACACTGAGCAGTTCTTC.

This clonotype was detected ten times or more. This chain connects TRBV18 to TRBJ2-5; D unclear. CDR1 is KGHSH, CDR2 LQKENI, per germline. The CDR3 consists of 13 residues. The V gene lost 0 bases and the J gene lost 3 bases, with 5 bases spanning the gap. CDR3 in amino acids: CASSPPSEETQYF. Written as DNA, the CDR3 is TGTGCCAGCTCACCACCTTCAGAAGAGACCCAGTACTTC. The entire variable domain, with the rest obtained from reference TRBV18 and TRBJ2-5, is as follows: NAGVMQNPRHLVRRRGQEARLRCSPMKGHSHVYWYRQLPEEGLKFMVYLQKENIIDESGMPKERFSAEFPKEGPSILRIQQVVRGDSAAYFCASSPPSEETQYFGPGTRLLVL.

The chain recombines TRBV12-3 or TRBV12-4 with TRBJ2-5; TRBD2 might be the D (7 bases). The CDR3 loop spans 15 amino acids. The V end lost 5 bases, the J end lost 11 bases, and 24 bases lay between the germline ends. The CDR3 DNA sequence: TGTGCCAGCAGTCCCAGGACGGGGGGCCGGAGGGAGCAGTACTTC. Residues: CASSPRTGGRREQYF.

On this clonotype itself: Relative to the germline gene, one junction end is altered; a read error may explain this. The chain has TRBV5-1 and TRBJ1-4, with TRBD1 matching over 8 bases. Germline values: CDR1 SGHRS, CDR2 YFSETQ. This CDR3 contains 15 residues. The CDR3 nucleotides read TGCGCCAGCGGCTTGGGACAGGCCACTAATGAAAAACTGTTTTTT. Its protein is CASGLGQATNEKLFF.

This clonotype was seen only a few times. This chain joins TRBV12-3 or TRBV12-4 and TRBJ2-1; 13 bases map to TRBD2. CDR3 size: 15 residues. Trimming cost V 5 bases and J 13 bases; bases outside gene matches: 11. The CDR3: CASSPRLAGGETQFF. The CDR3 coding sequence is TGTGCCAGCAGTCCCCGACTAGCGGGGGGAGAGACCCAGTTCTTC.

This clonotype was detected many times. The chain employs TRBV12-3 or TRBV12-4 and TRBJ2-5; D is possibly TRBD1 or TRBD2 (5 bases each). Trimming left V 2 bases short and J 2 bases short, with 9 bases between. The CDR3 extends over 14 amino acids. The CDR3: CASSLWGPQETQYF. In DNA, the CDR3 is TGTGCCAGCAGTTTATGGGGACCACAAGAGACCCAGTACTTC.

CDR3: CSAGRTANSPLHF. Written as DNA, the CDR3 is TGCAGTGCTGGCAGGACAGCGAATTCACCCCTCCACTTT. The chain is built from TRBV20-1 and TRBJ1-6; D perhaps matches TRBD1 (6 bases). Looked up from germline, CDR1 is DFQATT and CDR2 is SNEGSKA (reference sequence). Trimming took off 5 bases at V and 7 bases at J, with 12 bases between the two ends. The CDR3 runs to 13 residues.

Many counts were recorded for this clonotype. This rearrangement joins TRBV7-2 to TRBJ2-1, with 10 bases matching TRBD2. The germline gives CDR1 SGHTA, CDR2 FQGNSA. The CDR3 runs to 15 residues. V was clipped by 1 base and J by 8 bases; unmatched bases: 5. Written as DNA, the CDR3 is TGTGCCAGCAGCTTAGGAACTAGCGGGGTCTATGAGCAGTTCTTC. Translating gives CASSLGTSGVYEQFF.

The count of this clonotype is one. With a much larger clone just one base away, this may be a read error. The chain recombines TRBV6-2 or TRBV6-3 with TRBJ2-7; D not certain. Germline V gene lookup returns CDR1 MNHEY and CDR2 SVGEGT. This CDR3 spans 13 amino acids. DNA for the CDR3: TGTGCCAGCAGTTACTCCCTCATCTACGAGCAGTGCTTC. This gives the protein CASSYSLIYEQCF.

The chain combines TRBV5-1 with TRBJ1-6, with D possibly TRBD1 on 6 matching bases. Germline V lookup: CDR1 SGHRS, CDR2 YFSETQ. V lost 4 bases to trimming and J lost 10 bases, with 21 bases between them. The CDR3 extends over 16 amino acids. This CDR3 is CASSPDVGGLGSPLHF. CDR3 DNA: TGCGCCAGCAGCCCCGACGTGGGGGGCCTTGGGTCACCCCTCCACTTT. The full variable domain, with the rest looked up from reference TRBV5-1 and TRBJ1-6, is KAGVTQTPRYLIKTRGQQVTLSCSPISGHRSVSWYQQTPGQGLQFLFEYFSETQRNKGNFPGRFSGRQFSNSRSEMNVSTLELGDSALYLCASSPDVGGLGSPLHFGNGTRLTVT.

This clonotype was seen ten or more times. The chain is built from TRBV20-1 and TRBJ2-3; D unresolved. V was trimmed by 3 bases and J by 10 bases, leaving 20 bases between them. Germline V gene data show CDR1 as DFQATT and CDR2 as SNEGSKA (reference sequence). This CDR3 region has 14 residues. CDR3 coding DNA: TGCAGTGCTAGGGATAGTTTACAGTCTTCGGCGCAGTATTTT. This sequence encodes CSARDSLQSSAQYF.

This clonotype was observed a few times. The rearrangement joins TRBV12-3 or TRBV12-4 to TRBJ2-2; D is perhaps TRBD2 (5 bases). V shed 6 bases and J shed 2 bases, with 10 bases lying between them. The CDR3 consists of 14 residues. Written as DNA, the CDR3 is TGTGCCAGCAGGCCGCCGGGAAACACCGGGGAGCTGTTTTTT. This encodes CASRPPGNTGELFF.

With regard to this clonotype: This may come from a read error, since a much larger clone is one base off. The chain has TRBV13 and TRBJ2-1; D remains unclear. CDR1 is PRHDT, CDR2 FYEKMQ, per germline (reference sequence). The CDR3 sequence is 16 residues long. CDR3 protein: CASSLRWGYRSNERFF. DNA for the CDR3: TGTGCCAGCAGCCTAAGATGGGGTTATAGGTCAAATGAGCGGTTCTTC.